These T cell receptor beta chains were read from a single sample in a study of blood T cell repertoires in COVID-19. Data came from immunoSEQ multiplex PCR; TCRdb stores just in-frame clones and leaves some out. The repertoire has about 200,000 clones, roughly 90% of them found once; the top ten carry roughly 0.56%. Sequenced material: peripheral blood. The receptors stem from a man aged 45-65 years with acute or convalescent COVID-19. The CDR3 runs from the conserved cysteine through the conserved F or W. Fields, in order: V gene, clone size, J gene, D gene, CDR3 protein, CDR3 DNA. The D gene is left open where the match is weak. The size field is filled for only some rows; it gives once, few, many or a size class.

V gene: TRBV7-2
clone size: NA
J gene: TRBJ1-4
D gene: NA
CDR3 protein: CASSSGPGGTNEKLFF
CDR3 DNA: TGTGCCAGCAGCTCCGGCCCCGGGGGGACTAATGAAAAACTGTTTTTT

V gene: TRBV6-5
clone size: NA
J gene: TRBJ1-2
D gene: TRBD1
CDR3 protein: CASSKDRSYNYGYTF
CDR3 DNA: TGTGCCAGCAGTAAGGACAGGAGCTACAACTATGGCTACACCTTC

V gene: TRBV28
clone size: NA
J gene: TRBJ1-4
D gene: NA
CDR3 protein: CASSLLTVTNEKLFF
CDR3 DNA: TGTGCCAGCAGTTTATTGACAGTTACTAATGAAAAACTGTTTTTT

V gene: TRBV10-3
clone size: NA
J gene: TRBJ2-4
D gene: NA
CDR3 protein: CAISEREGGKNIQYF
CDR3 DNA: TGTGCCATCAGTGAGAGGGAGGGGGGCAAAAACATTCAGTACTTC

V gene: TRBV5-8
clone size: NA
J gene: TRBJ2-3
D gene: TRBD2
CDR3 protein: CASSLAGTSGSLLTDTQYF
CDR3 DNA: TGTGCCAGCAGCTTGGCCGGGACTAGCGGGAGCCTTCTCACAGATACGCAGTATTTT

V gene: TRBV20-1
clone size: NA
J gene: TRBJ2-1
D gene: NA
CDR3 protein: CSARREARKFF
CDR3 DNA: TGCAGTGCTAGAAGGGAGGCTAGAAAGTTCTTC

V gene: TRBV19
clone size: NA
J gene: TRBJ2-2
D gene: NA
CDR3 protein: CASSRPTGRTGELFF
CDR3 DNA: TGTGCCAGTAGTAGGCCGACAGGGAGGACCGGGGAGCTGTTTTTT

V gene: TRBV5-4
clone size: NA
J gene: TRBJ2-1
D gene: NA
CDR3 protein: CASSIGPGDEQFF
CDR3 DNA: TGTGCCAGCAGCATCGGACCAGGGGATGAGCAGTTCTTC

V gene: TRBV5-1
clone size: NA
J gene: TRBJ2-7
D gene: TRBD1
CDR3 protein: CASSYTDREAYEQYF
CDR3 DNA: TGCGCCAGCAGTTATACGGACAGGGAGGCCTACGAGCAGTACTTC

V gene: TRBV7-8
clone size: NA
J gene: TRBJ2-5
D gene: NA
CDR3 protein: CASSPGWEWGETQYF
CDR3 DNA: TGTGCCAGCAGCCCGGGTTGGGAGTGGGGAGAGACCCAGTACTTC

V gene: TRBV19
clone size: few
J gene: TRBJ1-4
D gene: NA
CDR3 protein: CASSIQNEKLFF
CDR3 DNA: TGTGCCAGTAGTATCCAAAATGAAAAACTGTTTTTT

V gene: TRBV12-3/TRBV12-4
clone size: NA
J gene: TRBJ2-7
D gene: NA
CDR3 protein: CASSFGFYEQYF
CDR3 DNA: TGTGCCAGCAGTTTTGGCTTCTACGAGCAGTACTTC

V gene: TRBV19
clone size: NA
J gene: TRBJ1-4
D gene: NA
CDR3 protein: CASSIGRSQGKNEKLFF
CDR3 DNA: TGTGCCAGTAGTATTGGGAGGTCGCAGGGCAAAAATGAAAAACTGTTTTTT

V gene: TRBV5-4
clone size: NA
J gene: TRBJ2-1
D gene: NA
CDR3 protein: CASSFGGGSYNEQFF
CDR3 DNA: TGTGCCAGCAGCTTCGGGGGCGGGAGCTACAATGAGCAGTTCTTC

V gene: TRBV6-4
clone size: NA
J gene: TRBJ2-1
D gene: TRBD2
CDR3 protein: CARGLSAGGYNEQFF
CDR3 DNA: TGTGCCAGGGGACTTTCCGCGGGGGGCTACAATGAGCAGTTCTTC

V gene: TRBV24-1
clone size: NA
J gene: TRBJ1-5
D gene: NA
CDR3 protein: CATSAQGYQPQHF
CDR3 DNA: TGTGCCACCAGTGCCCAGGGGTACCAGCCCCAGCATTTT

V gene: TRBV2
clone size: NA
J gene: TRBJ2-1
D gene: TRBD1
CDR3 protein: CATKEGQGAFEQFF
CDR3 DNA: TGTGCCACCAAGGAAGGACAGGGGGCTTTTGAGCAGTTCTTC

V gene: TRBV5-5
clone size: NA
J gene: TRBJ1-1
D gene: NA
CDR3 protein: CASSLSGSMNTEAFF
CDR3 DNA: TGTGCCAGCAGCTTGTCCGGTTCTATGAACACTGAAGCTTTCTTT

V gene: TRBV30
clone size: NA
J gene: TRBJ2-3
D gene: NA
CDR3 protein: CAWSVRLSTDTQYF
CDR3 DNA: TGTGCCTGGAGTGTACGACTTAGCACAGATACGCAGTATTTT

V gene: TRBV5-1
clone size: NA
J gene: TRBJ2-5
D gene: NA
CDR3 protein: CASSVGGTAQETQYF
CDR3 DNA: TGCGCCAGCAGCGTCGGAGGGACGGCCCAAGAGACCCAGTACTTC

V gene: TRBV12-3/TRBV12-4
clone size: NA
J gene: TRBJ1-5
D gene: NA
CDR3 protein: CASTLGLGDPQHF
CDR3 DNA: TGTGCCAGCACCTTGGGGCTTGGAGACCCCCAGCATTTT

V gene: TRBV27
clone size: NA
J gene: TRBJ2-5
D gene: NA
CDR3 protein: CASSWRRLSETQYF
CDR3 DNA: TGTGCCAGCAGTTGGAGACGGTTATCAGAGACCCAGTACTTC

V gene: TRBV28
clone size: NA
J gene: TRBJ1-1
D gene: NA
CDR3 protein: CASSLHSAGNTEAFF
CDR3 DNA: TGTGCCAGCAGTTTACATTCGGCGGGGAACACTGAAGCTTTCTTT

V gene: TRBV7-8
clone size: NA
J gene: TRBJ1-1
D gene: NA
CDR3 protein: CASHRGGGTEAFF
CDR3 DNA: TGTGCCAGCCATAGGGGGGGAGGCACTGAAGCTTTCTTT

V gene: TRBV19
clone size: once
J gene: TRBJ1-1
D gene: TRBD1
CDR3 protein: CASSYQGAHTEAFF
CDR3 DNA: TGTGCCAGTAGTTACCAGGGGGCTCACACTGAAGCTTTCTTT

V gene: TRBV7-6
clone size: NA
J gene: TRBJ2-7
D gene: NA
CDR3 protein: CASSLEIGSSYEQYF
CDR3 DNA: TGTGCCAGCAGCTTAGAAATAGGGAGCTCCTACGAGCAGTACTTC

V gene: TRBV10-3
clone size: NA
J gene: TRBJ2-3
D gene: TRBD1
CDR3 protein: CAISPGQGFPDTQYF
CDR3 DNA: TGTGCCATCAGCCCGGGACAGGGGTTCCCAGATACGCAGTATTTT

V gene: TRBV5-1
clone size: once
J gene: TRBJ1-5
D gene: NA
CDR3 protein: CASSLSGGGNQPQHF
CDR3 DNA: TGCGCCAGCAGCTTGAGCGGGGGCGGCAATCAGCCCCAGCATTTT